These 25 T cell receptor beta chains originate from one sample sequenced in a study of blood T cell repertoires in COVID-19. TCRdb keeps only in-frame clones here, not all; method: immunoSEQ multiplex PCR. The profile shows roughly 250,000 clones, approximately 90% of them singletons. Material for sequencing was peripheral blood. The receptors were sampled from a man aged 25-40 years with acute or convalescent COVID-19.

This chain joins TRBV5-1 and TRBJ1-2; D is ambiguous. This CDR3 has 13 amino acids. Trimming cost V 0 bases and J 9 bases, with 12 bases left between them. Looked up from germline, CDR1 is SGHRS and CDR2 is YFSETQ. The CDR3 region has the DNA TGCGCCAGCAGCTTGGAAGGCCCAGGCCGCTACACCTTC. Residues: CASSLEGPGRYTF. The full variable domain, completed using reference TRBV5-1 and TRBJ1-2, is KAGVTQTPRYLIKTRGQQVTLSCSPISGHRSVSWYQQTPGQGLQFLFEYFSETQRNKGNFPGRFSGRQFSNSRSEMNVSTLELGDSALYLCASSLEGPGRYTFGSGTRLTVV.

The rearrangement links TRBV11-2 to TRBJ2-1; perhaps TRBD2 as D (7 bases). The germline V gene has CDR1 SGHAT and CDR2 FQNNGV. The V end lost 1 base, the J end lost 7 bases, and 14 bases lay between the germline ends. This CDR3 spans 15 amino acids. CDR3 coding DNA: TGTGCCAGCAGCTTAGGTGCGGGGGCGGATAATGAGCAGTTCTTC. Translating it yields CASSLGAGADNEQFF.

This clone turned up a few times. J is TRBJ2-2 and V is TRBV27, with 7 nucleotides matching TRBD2. The junction had 10 bases not matched to a gene; V was cut back by 10 bases and J by 5 bases. Germline V gene data show CDR1 as MNHEY and CDR2 as SMNVEV (reference sequence). This CDR3 is 14 amino acids long. CDR3 sequence (DNA): TGTGCCACCAAGACGGCGGGAGTAACCGGGGAGCTGTTTTTT. It is translated as CATKTAGVTGELFF.

The gene calls are TRBV6-5 and TRBJ1-3, with D uncertain. The CDR3 extends over 16 amino acids. The V gene lost 0 bases and the J gene lost 2 bases, with 11 bases spanning the gap. Per germline, CDR1 MNHEY and CDR2 SVGAGI. The CDR3 loop reads CASSYSGLGTGNTIYF. The CDR3 coding sequence is TGTGCCAGCAGTTACTCCGGGTTAGGTACTGGAAACACCATATATTTT.

This chain uses TRBV18 with TRBJ2-7, with 9 bases identical to TRBD2. CDR1 is KGHSH, CDR2 LQKENI, per germline. V dropped 6 bases and J dropped 4; count of bases not matched to a gene: 16. The CDR3 is 17 amino acids. CDR3 sequence: CASSLPTGGRAGYEQYF. In nucleotides, the CDR3 is TGTGCCAGCTCCCTTCCGACCGGCGGGAGGGCCGGTTACGAGCAGTACTTC.

This rearrangement joins TRBV5-4 to TRBJ1-2; 8 bases are shared with TRBD1. V lost 1 base, J lost 8 bases, and 7 bases stayed unmatched. The CDR3 loop spans 14 amino acids. CDR1 is SGHNT and CDR2 is YYREEE in the germline V gene (reference sequence). CDR3 residues: CASSLFGRGRGYTF. CDR3 sequence (DNA): TGTGCCAGCAGCTTGTTTGGCAGGGGGCGAGGCTACACCTTC.

The sample holds many counts of this clone. V gene TRBV3-1 (or the pseudogene TRBV3-2) combines with J gene TRBJ1-6; D might be TRBD1 (5 bases). The CDR3 spans 16 residues. V dropped 4 bases and J dropped 10 bases, with 20 bases sitting between them. Germline CDR1 and CDR2: LGHDT and YNNKEL (reference sequence). DNA for the CDR3: TGTGCCAGCAGCCCGTATTACGGGGGTTCCCGGTCACCCCTCCACTTT. It specifies CASSPYYGGSRSPLHF.

This clone was observed a single time. The chain links TRBV18 to TRBJ2-4, with 9 bases lining up with TRBD1. V was clipped by 3 bases and J by 8 bases; unmatched bases: 5. Germline V lookup: CDR1 KGHSH, CDR2 LQKENI. This CDR3 spans 14 amino acids. The CDR3: CASSPGTGLDIQYF. For the CDR3, the DNA is TGTGCCAGCTCACCGGGGACAGGGTTGGACATTCAGTACTTC.

This rearrangement joins TRBV5-1 to TRBJ1-5, with D possibly being TRBD1 (6 bases). Germline values: CDR1 SGHRS, CDR2 YFSETQ. The CDR3 has 14 amino acids. The V and J ends lost 4 bases and 0 bases respectively, with 8 bases between them. The CDR3 protein is CASSIGGSNQPQHF. The DNA of the CDR3 is TGCGCCAGCAGCATAGGGGGTAGCAATCAGCCCCAGCATTTT.

V gene TRBV3-1 (or the pseudogene TRBV3-2) combines with J gene TRBJ1-4, with 8 nucleotides matching TRBD1. Trimming at V came to 4 bases and at J to 10 bases, leaving 14 bases not matched to a gene. The CDR3 runs 16 residues. Per germline, CDR1 LGHDT and CDR2 YNNKEL (reference sequence). The CDR3 region is CASSLRSGTGGGKLFF. The CDR3 bases are TGTGCCAGCAGCCTCCGGTCCGGGACAGGAGGGGGAAAACTGTTTTTT.

This chain links TRBV5-5 with TRBJ1-6; D not certain. The CDR3 is 17 amino acids. V was cut by 0 bases and J by 0 bases, with 10 bases left in between. The germline V gene has CDR1 SGHKS and CDR2 YYEKEE (reference sequence). CDR3 sequence (DNA): TGTGCCAGCAGCTTGGTTCCATTCGGCTCCTATAATTCACCCCTCCACTTT. The encoded protein is CASSLVPFGSYNSPLHF.

This chain connects TRBV6-5 to TRBJ2-6; D call uncertain. The germline V gene encodes CDR1 MNHEY and CDR2 SVGAGI. The CDR3 length is 15 residues. Trimming stripped 6 bases from V and 0 bases from J, with 9 bases between. The CDR3 sequence is CASRALSSGANVLTF. Written as DNA, the CDR3 is TGTGCCAGCAGGGCCCTCAGCTCTGGGGCCAACGTCCTGACTTTC.

The sample holds one count of this clone. The V gene is TRBV5-1, the J gene TRBJ1-6; 7 bases map to TRBD1. The junction had 2 bases not matched to a gene; V was cut back by 0 bases and J by 5 bases. Germline assignment: CDR1 SGHRS and CDR2 YFSETQ. The CDR3 extends over 15 amino acids. The CDR3 sequence is CASSLAGTDNSPLHF. The CDR3 DNA is TGCGCCAGCAGCTTGGCCGGGACAGATAATTCACCCCTCCACTTT.

The chain is built from TRBV28 and TRBJ1-2; D possibly corresponds to TRBD1 (6 bases). The CDR3 loop spans 13 amino acids. The V end was cut by 3 bases, the J end by 7 bases, with 12 bases between. CDR1 is MDHEN and CDR2 is SYDVKM in the germline V gene. Written as DNA, the CDR3 is TGTGCCAGCAGTTTCCAAGGGGGTAGTGGCTACACCTTC. As protein: CASSFQGGSGYTF.

This sequence joins TRBV27 and TRBJ2-7; 7 bases are a match to TRBD1. The CDR3 is 15 residues long. V was clipped by 5 bases and J by 3 bases; unmatched bases: 10. Germline V gene lookup returns CDR1 MNHEY and CDR2 SMNVEV (reference sequence). CDR3 sequence: CASSNPTGLVYEQYF. CDR3 DNA sequence: TGTGCCAGCAGTAACCCGACAGGGTTAGTCTACGAGCAGTACTTC.

This rearrangement joins TRBV7-8 to TRBJ1-1, with D uncertain. The germline V gene has CDR1 SGHVS and CDR2 FQNEAQ. CDR3 size: 15 residues. V was cut by 4 bases and J by 1 base, with 13 bases left in between. The CDR3 sequence is CASSSSRQRNTEAFF. In DNA form, the CDR3 reads TGTGCCAGCAGCTCCTCGCGGCAGAGGAACACTGAAGCTTTCTTT.

The V call is TRBV11-3, the J call TRBJ2-6, with D maybe TRBD1 (8 bases). The CDR3 has 18 residues. Trimming removed 6 bases from V and 0 bases from J, with 18 bases in between. Germline assignment: CDR1 SGHNT and CDR2 YENEEA. CDR3 sequence reads: CASRQNRGGLSGANVLTF. CDR3 DNA: TGTGCCAGCAGACAGAACAGGGGGGGGCTCTCTGGGGCCAACGTCCTGACTTTC. The full variable domain, in which reference TRBV11-3 and TRBJ2-6 provide the parts outside the CDR3, is EAGVVQSPRYKIIEKKQPVAFWCNPISGHNTLYWYLQNLGQGPELLIRYENEEAVDDSQLPKDRFSAERLKGVDSTLKIQPAELGDSAVYLCASRQNRGGLSGANVLTFGAGSRLTVL.

The V gene is TRBV28, the J gene TRBJ2-7; 12 bases align to TRBD1. The J segment lost 4 bases and the V segment lost 4 bases, leaving 14 bases of the junction unmatched. From germline, CDR1 is MDHEN and CDR2 SYDVKM. CDR3 length: 18 residues. CDR3 protein: CASSSNHLPGQGAYEQYF. CDR3 nucleotides: TGTGCCAGCAGTTCGAATCACCTTCCGGGACAGGGGGCATACGAGCAGTACTTC.

Here the CDR3 reads CASHPGLGRNSPLHF. CDR3 DNA sequence: TGTGCCAGTCACCCAGGGTTGGGAAGGAATTCACCCCTCCACTTT. The V gene is TRBV19, the J gene TRBJ1-6; TRBD1 is a possible D gene (5 bases). Germline-derived CDR1 and CDR2 are LNHDA and SQIVND (reference sequence). The V end lost 8 bases, the J end lost 7 bases, and 18 bases lay between the germline ends. CDR3 length: 15 amino acids.

The chain has TRBV30 and TRBJ1-1; D uncertain. The CDR3 loop spans 12 amino acids. Trimming cost V 0 bases and J 1 base, with 3 bases left between them. Germline V CDR1 and CDR2: GTSNPN, SVGIG (reference sequence). The CDR3 DNA sequence: TGTGCCTGGAGTGTCGGGAACACTGAAGCTTTCTTT. This translates into CAWSVGNTEAFF.

The rearrangement joins TRBV4-2 to TRBJ1-4; 10 nucleotides match TRBD1. Germline V gene data show CDR1 as LGHNA and CDR2 as YNFKEQ. Trimming removed 4 bases from V and 4 bases from J; junction bases left unmatched: 15. This CDR3 region has 19 residues. CDR3 region: CASSPSSRGTGAFNEKLFF. CDR3 bases: TGTGCCAGCAGCCCGAGCTCAAGAGGGACAGGGGCCTTTAATGAAAAACTGTTTTTT.

The rearrangement links TRBV18 to TRBJ2-1; TRBD1 matches at 9 bases. The junction had 5 bases not matched to a gene; V was cut back by 0 bases and J by 8 bases. The CDR3 spans 15 residues. The germline V gene encodes CDR1 KGHSH and CDR2 LQKENI. The chain's CDR3 is CASSPPLQGADEQFF. The CDR3 bases are TGTGCCAGCTCACCACCGTTACAGGGGGCCGATGAGCAGTTCTTC.

V gene TRBV24-1 combines with J gene TRBJ1-2; 7 bases agree with TRBD1. V gave up 2 bases and J gave up 5 bases; unmatched junction bases: 7. Germline CDR1 reads KGHDR; CDR2 reads SFDVKD. The CDR3 loop spans 15 amino acids. CDR3 DNA: TGTGCCACCAGTGATTCTCGGGGACAGCGGTATGGCTACACCTTC. Translating it yields CATSDSRGQRYGYTF.

The chain employs TRBV7-2 and TRBJ1-1; unclear D gene. CDR1 is SGHTA, CDR2 FQGNSA, per germline. The CDR3 spans 15 residues. V was pared by 2 bases and J by 1 base, with 11 bases between. CDR3 in DNA: TGTGCCAGCAGCTTAATGCCGGCAGGGAACACTGAAGCTTTCTTT. Translating it yields CASSLMPAGNTEAFF. The entire variable domain, with the rest obtained from reference TRBV7-2 and TRBJ1-1, is as follows: GAGVSQSPSNKVTEKGKDVELRCDPISGHTALYWYRQSLGQGLEFLIYFQGNSAPDKSGLPSDRFSAERTGGSVSTLTIQRTQQEDSAVYLCASSLMPAGNTEAFFGQGTRLTVV.

The J gene is TRBJ2-1, the V gene TRBV5-1, with 7 bases lining up with TRBD2. The CDR3 sequence is 14 residues long. The germline V gene has CDR1 SGHRS and CDR2 YFSETQ. With V trimmed by 3 bases and J by 0 bases, 0 bases remained unmatched. The CDR3 sequence is CASSWGGSYNEQFF. The CDR3 nucleotides read TGCGCCAGCAGCTGGGGGGGCTCCTACAATGAGCAGTTCTTC.